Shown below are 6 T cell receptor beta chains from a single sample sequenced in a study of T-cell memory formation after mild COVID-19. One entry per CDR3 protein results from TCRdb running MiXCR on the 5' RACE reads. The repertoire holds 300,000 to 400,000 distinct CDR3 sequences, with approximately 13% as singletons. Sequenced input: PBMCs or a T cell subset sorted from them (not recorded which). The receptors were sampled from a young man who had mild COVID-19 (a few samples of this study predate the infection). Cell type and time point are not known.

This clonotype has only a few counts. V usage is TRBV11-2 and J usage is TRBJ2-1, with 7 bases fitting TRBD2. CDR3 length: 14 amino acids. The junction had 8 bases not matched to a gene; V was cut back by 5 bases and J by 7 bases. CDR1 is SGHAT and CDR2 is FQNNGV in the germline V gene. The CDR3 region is CASSPTAGINEQFF. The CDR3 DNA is TGTGCCAGCAGCCCTACAGCGGGGATTAATGAGCAGTTCTTC.

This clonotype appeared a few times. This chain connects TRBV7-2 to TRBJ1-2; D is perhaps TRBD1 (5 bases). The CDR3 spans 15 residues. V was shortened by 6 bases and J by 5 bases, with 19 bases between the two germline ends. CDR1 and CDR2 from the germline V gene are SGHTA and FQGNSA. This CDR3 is CASSRTAGALYGYTF. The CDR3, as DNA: TGTGCCAGCAGTCGCACAGCCGGGGCGCTATATGGCTACACCTTC.

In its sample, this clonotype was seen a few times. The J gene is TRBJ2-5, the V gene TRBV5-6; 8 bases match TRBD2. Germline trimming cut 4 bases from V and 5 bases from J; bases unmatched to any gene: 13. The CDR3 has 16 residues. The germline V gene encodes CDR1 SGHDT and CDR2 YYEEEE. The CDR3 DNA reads TGTGCCAGCAGCCCAGGACGGGGGGGGCATAGTGAGACCCAGTACTTC. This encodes CASSPGRGGHSETQYF.

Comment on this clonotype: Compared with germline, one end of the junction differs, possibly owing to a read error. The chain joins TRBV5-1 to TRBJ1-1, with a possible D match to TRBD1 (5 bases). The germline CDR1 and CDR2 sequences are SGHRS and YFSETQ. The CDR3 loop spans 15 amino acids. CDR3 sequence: CASSLAAGVKTEAFF. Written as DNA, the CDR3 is TGCGCCAGCAGCTTGGCTGCGGGGGTGAAGACTGAAGCTTTCTTT.

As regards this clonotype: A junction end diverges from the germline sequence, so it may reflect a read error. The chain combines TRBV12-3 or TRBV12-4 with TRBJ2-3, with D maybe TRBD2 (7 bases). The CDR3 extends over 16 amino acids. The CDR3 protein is CASSVAGRGATDTQYF. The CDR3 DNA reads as TGTGCCAGCAGTGTAGCGGGTCGGGGGGCCACAGATACGCAGTATTTT.

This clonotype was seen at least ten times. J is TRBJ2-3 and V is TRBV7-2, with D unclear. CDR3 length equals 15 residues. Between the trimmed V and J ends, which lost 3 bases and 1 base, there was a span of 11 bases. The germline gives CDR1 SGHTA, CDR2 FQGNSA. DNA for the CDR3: TGTGCCAGCAGCTTCTCGGTCATGCGCACAGATACGCAGTATTTT. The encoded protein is CASSFSVMRTDTQYF. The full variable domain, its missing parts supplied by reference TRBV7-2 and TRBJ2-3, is GAGVSQSPSNKVTEKGKDVELRCDPISGHTALYWYRQSLGQGLEFLIYFQGNSAPDKSGLPSDRFSAERTGGSVSTLTIQRTQQEDSAVYLCASSFSVMRTDTQYFGPGTRLTVL.